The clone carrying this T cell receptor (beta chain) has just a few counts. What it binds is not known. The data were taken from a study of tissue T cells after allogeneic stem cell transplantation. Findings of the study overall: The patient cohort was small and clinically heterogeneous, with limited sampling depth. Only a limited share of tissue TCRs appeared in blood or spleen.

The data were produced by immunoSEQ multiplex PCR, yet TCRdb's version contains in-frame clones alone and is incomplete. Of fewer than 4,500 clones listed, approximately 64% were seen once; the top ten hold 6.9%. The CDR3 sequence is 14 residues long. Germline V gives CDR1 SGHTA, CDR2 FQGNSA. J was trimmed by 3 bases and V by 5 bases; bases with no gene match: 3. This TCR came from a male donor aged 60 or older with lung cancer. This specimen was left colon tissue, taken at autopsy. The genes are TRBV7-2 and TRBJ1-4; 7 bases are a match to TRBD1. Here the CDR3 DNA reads TGTGCCAGCAGCCAGGGACAGCCTAATGAAAAACTGTTTTTT. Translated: CASSQGQPNEKLFF.